This TCR beta chain was recorded in a study of cytomegalovirus exposure and HLA in healthy donors. About the research overall: In an early release, HLA-typed donors contributed tens of millions of unique TCR sequences. Study outcomes and limitations: Usually a TCR sequence was rare, but some public TCRs were found in many donors. Analysis performed later showed TCR beta chains linked to HLA being more clonally expanded than equally common others. One variant, a missense change in DCLRE1C, was linked in a later analysis to TCR beta V- and J-gene trimming.

From germline, CDR1 is SGDLS and CDR2 YYNGEE. The CDR3 sequence is 19 residues long. V was clipped by 0 bases and J by 6 bases; unmatched bases: 15. This clone appeared a few times. Its specificity is unknown. Primers included in the PCR were 60 Vbeta and 13 Jbeta primers. Some clones are missing from TCRdb's copy, which holds only in-frame ones; the method was immunoSEQ multiplex PCR. The repertoire consists of about 63,000 clones, with 71% occurring once and the leading ten covering around a quarter. The receptor was isolated from a man aged 45-60 years in good health and CMV-seropositive. Sequenced: PBMCs. The chain is built from TRBV9 and TRBJ2-2, with TRBD2 matching over 9 bases. This chain's CDR3 is CASSVDGPAGGPFAGELFF. The CDR3, as DNA: TGTGCCAGCAGCGTAGATGGGCCAGCGGGGGGCCCCTTTGCCGGGGAGCTGTTTTTT. The entire variable domain, with the rest obtained from reference TRBV9 and TRBJ2-2, is as follows: DSGVTQTPKHLITATGQRVTLRCSPRSGDLSVYWYQQSLDQGLQFLIQYYNGEERAKGNILERFSAQQFPDLHSELNLSSLELGDSALYFCASSVDGPAGGPFAGELFFGEGSRLTVL.